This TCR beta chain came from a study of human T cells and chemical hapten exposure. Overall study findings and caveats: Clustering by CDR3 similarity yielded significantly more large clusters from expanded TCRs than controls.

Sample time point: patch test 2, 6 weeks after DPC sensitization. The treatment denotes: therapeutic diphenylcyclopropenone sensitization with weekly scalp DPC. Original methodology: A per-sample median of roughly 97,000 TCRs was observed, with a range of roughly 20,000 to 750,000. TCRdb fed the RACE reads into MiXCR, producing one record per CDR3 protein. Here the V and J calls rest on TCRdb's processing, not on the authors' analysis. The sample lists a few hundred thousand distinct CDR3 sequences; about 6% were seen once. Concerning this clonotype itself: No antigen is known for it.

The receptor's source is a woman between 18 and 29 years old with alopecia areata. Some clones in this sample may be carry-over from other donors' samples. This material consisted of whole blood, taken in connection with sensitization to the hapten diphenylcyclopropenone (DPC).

CDR3: CASSVTGQGADTQYF. DNA of the CDR3: TGTGCCAGCAGCGTAACCGGACAGGGGGCAGATACGCAGTATTTT. The chain is built from TRBV9 and TRBJ2-3; 10 bases map to TRBD1. Germline V lookup: CDR1 SGDLS, CDR2 YYNGEE. With 1 base clipped from V and 4 bases from J, the junction kept 3 bases outside the gene matches. This CDR3 has 15 residues.